These 4 T cell receptor beta chains share one sample of origin, sequenced in a study of T cell repertoires in cytomegalovirus infection. TCRdb re-analysed the reads in MiXCR, keeping a single row per CDR3 protein. The data contain a few hundred thousand distinct CDR3 sequences, about 39% of them singletons. These receptors lack a known antigen. The input for sequencing was cultured PBMCs, taken from culture after CMV antigen stimulation. Receptor source: a human donor in good health (CMV status not recorded). Some clones in this sample may be carry-over from other donors' samples.

The chain recombines TRBV5-4 with TRBJ1-2, with 9 bases identical to TRBD1. Germline CDR1 SGHNT, CDR2 YYREEE (reference sequence). V dropped 3 bases and J dropped 4; count of bases not matched to a gene: 7. The CDR3 covers 15 residues. DNA of the CDR3: TGTGCCAGCAGCTACCCCGGGACAGGGTCCTATGGCTACACCTTC. Protein: CASSYPGTGSYGYTF. Combining the CDR3 with reference TRBV5-4 and TRBJ1-2 gives the whole variable domain ETGVTQSPTHLIKTRGQQVTLRCSSQSGHNTVSWYQQALGQGPQFIFQYYREEENGRGNFPPRFSGLQFPNYSSELNVNALELDDSALYLCASSYPGTGSYGYTFGSGTRLTVV.

This clonotype was counted only a few times. This chain links TRBV6-1 with TRBJ2-5; 9 bases fit TRBD2. This CDR3 is built from 14 residues. The germline CDR1 and CDR2 sequences are MNHNS and SASEGT. Unmatched junction bases numbered 5, after V lost 8 bases and J lost 1 base. The CDR3 is CASVSGGTQETQYF. The CDR3 nucleotides read TGTGCCAGCGTCAGCGGGGGGACCCAAGAGACCCAGTACTTC.

The chain combines TRBV10-2 with TRBJ1-1; 8 nucleotides line up with TRBD1. The CDR3 runs to 14 residues. Germline V gives CDR1 WSHSY, CDR2 SAAADI. With V trimmed by 6 bases and J by 1 base, 4 bases remained unmatched. CDR3 in amino acids: CASRTGAKNTEAFF. The CDR3 DNA is TGCGCCAGCAGGACAGGGGCCAAGAACACTGAAGCTTTCTTT.

The rearrangement joins TRBV5-4 to TRBJ2-1; 9 bases agree with TRBD2. The CDR3 is 17 residues long. Germline V gives CDR1 SGHNT, CDR2 YYREEE (reference sequence). V dropped 7 bases and J dropped 5; count of bases not matched to a gene: 16. In nucleotides, the CDR3 is TGTGCCAGCTACAAAATCCATAGCGGGGGAGAAAACAATGAGCAGTTCTTC. It is translated as CASYKIHSGGENNEQFF. Filled out from reference TRBV5-4 and TRBJ2-1, the complete variable domain reads ETGVTQSPTHLIKTRGQQVTLRCSSQSGHNTVSWYQQALGQGPQFIFQYYREEENGRGNFPPRFSGLQFPNYSSELNVNALELDDSALYLCASYKIHSGGENNEQFFGPGTRLTVL.